The 19 T cell receptor beta chains listed next were all sequenced from one sample in a study of vaccination and CD4 T cells after COVID-19. No antigen is known for these receptors. This sample's treatment: roughly 11-day PBMC culture with coronavirus spike peptide pools or control peptides (ViraFEST assay). The Oncomine TCR Beta short-read assay was what sequenced the DNA obtained from cultured CD4+ T cells. In TCRdb, the PCR reads were re-called with MiXCR into one record per CDR3 protein. The sample lists about 25,000 distinct CDR3 sequences, over 45% occurring once. Sequencing was done on a sample of CD4+ T cells from blood, cultured in vitro. These TCRs come from a human donor who had recovered from COVID-19.

The chain employs TRBV7-9 and TRBJ1-2; D is unresolved. This CDR3 is built from 17 residues. Germline loops: CDR1 SEHNR, CDR2 FQNEAQ (reference sequence). Trimming stripped 2 bases from V and 4 bases from J, with 20 bases between. CDR3 in amino acids: CASSLYYPKSRTYGYTF. The CDR3 nucleotides read TGTGCCAGCAGCTTATATTACCCAAAGTCGCGTACCTATGGCTACACCTTC.

This chain connects TRBV2 to TRBJ2-3; no clear D gene. CDR1 is SNHLY, CDR2 FYNNEI, per germline. V lost 4 bases and J lost 0, with 11 bases in between. The CDR3 is 15 residues long. This CDR3 reads CASSVPSHSTDTQYF. In nucleotides, the CDR3 is TGTGCCAGCAGTGTTCCCTCCCATAGCACAGATACGCAGTATTTT.

J is TRBJ1-2 and V is TRBV7-9; no firm D call. V gave up 2 bases and J gave up 4 bases, with 11 bases separating them. CDR3 length: 14 residues. Germline V lookup: CDR1 SEHNR, CDR2 FQNEAQ (reference sequence). The CDR3 nucleotides are TGTGCCAGCAGCTTAATGACAAGGGTCTATGGCTACACCTTC. Translating it yields CASSLMTRVYGYTF.

This sequence joins TRBV19 and TRBJ1-5; no firm D call. This CDR3 region has 15 residues. Germline V gives CDR1 LNHDA, CDR2 SQIVND (reference sequence). Trimming left V 6 bases short and J 2 bases short, with 14 bases between. The CDR3 DNA is TGTGCCAGTAGGGACCCGGTGGGTGGCAATCAGCCCCAGCATTTT. Its translation is CASRDPVGGNQPQHF. Complete variable domain (other parts from reference TRBV19 and TRBJ1-5): DGGITQSPKYLFRKEGQNVTLSCEQNLNHDAMYWYRQDPGQGLRLIYYSQIVNDFQKGDIAEGYSVSREKKESFPLTVTSAQKNPTAFYLCASRDPVGGNQPQHFGDGTRLSIL.

The chain recombines TRBV11-3 with TRBJ2-1, with D perhaps TRBD2 (6 bases). CDR3 length equals 15 residues. CDR1 SGHNT and CDR2 YENEEA come from the germline V gene. V was trimmed by 5 bases and J by 7 bases, leaving 18 bases between them. The CDR3 DNA reads TGTGCCAGCAGCGCCCGACTAGAAAGAAGTAATGAGCAGTTCTTC. The encoded protein is CASSARLERSNEQFF.

Here the CDR3 DNA reads TGTGCCAGCAGTTCGAAAAGGCACGAAGCTTTCTTT. Its protein is CASSSKRHEAFF. This chain joins TRBV6-2 or TRBV6-3 and TRBJ1-1, with no clear D. The CDR3 runs to 12 residues. Per germline, CDR1 MNHEY and CDR2 SVGEGT. Deletions cut 4 bases from V and 8 bases from J, with 11 bases between.

This sequence joins TRBV18 and TRBJ1-2; D gene ambiguous. Germline V gene sequence: CDR1 KGHSH, CDR2 LQKENI. The CDR3 runs to 13 residues. V was pared by 6 bases and J by 6 bases, with 14 bases between. For the CDR3, the DNA is TGTGCCAGCTCCCCAGGACCGAAGAATGGCTACACCTTC. Amino acid sequence: CASSPGPKNGYTF.

This clonotype showed up just a few times. The chain uses TRBV2 and TRBJ2-2; no firm D call. CDR1 SNHLY and CDR2 FYNNEI come from the germline V gene. The CDR3 is 10 residues long. The V end was cut by 4 bases, the J end by 8 bases, with 2 bases between. CDR3 residues: CASSVGELFF. The CDR3 nucleotides are TGTGCCAGCAGTGTTGGGGAGCTGTTTTTT.

This clonotype was picked up one time. The rearrangement uses TRBV7-8 and TRBJ2-7; D may be TRBD2 (7 bases). V was shortened by 0 bases and J by 2 bases, with 11 bases between the two germline ends. There are 15 residues in the CDR3. The germline V gene encodes CDR1 SGHVS and CDR2 FQNEAQ. The CDR3 reads CASSLAQGGAYEQYF. Written as DNA, the CDR3 is TGTGCCAGCAGCTTAGCACAGGGAGGGGCCTACGAGCAGTACTTC.

This clonotype appeared a few times. V usage is TRBV7-9 and J usage is TRBJ1-1, with TRBD1 matching over 8 bases. V gave up 4 bases and J gave up 1 base; unmatched junction bases: 5. Germline assignment: CDR1 SEHNR and CDR2 FQNEAQ (reference sequence). The CDR3 totals 15 residues. In DNA, the CDR3 is TGTGCCAGCAGCTCCACAGGGGGTCCGAACACTGAAGCTTTCTTT. Amino acids: CASSSTGGPNTEAFF.

The chain joins TRBV27 to TRBJ2-7; the D gene is possibly TRBD2 (5 bases). This CDR3 contains 14 residues. Trimming removed 5 bases from V and 0 bases from J, with 11 bases in between. Germline values: CDR1 MNHEY, CDR2 SMNVEV (reference sequence). CDR3 DNA sequence: TGTGCCAGCAGTCGGGATCTATACTCCTACGAGCAGTACTTC. It codes for CASSRDLYSYEQYF.

This clonotype occurred a few times. The CDR3 reads CASSSVGSYTEAFF. For the CDR3, the DNA is TGTGCCAGCAGTTCCGTTGGTAGTTACACTGAAGCTTTCTTT. The V and J genes are TRBV27 and TRBJ1-1; no definite D call. CDR3 size: 14 residues. Trimming pared 4 bases from V and 3 bases from J, leaving 12 bases between. Looked up from germline, CDR1 is MNHEY and CDR2 is SMNVEV (reference sequence).

The gene calls are TRBV20-1 and TRBJ2-3; D is possibly TRBD1 or TRBD2 (6 bases each). V was shortened by 6 bases and J by 2 bases, with 24 bases between the two germline ends. The CDR3 loop spans 17 amino acids. Germline values: CDR1 DFQATT, CDR2 SNEGSKA (reference sequence). In DNA, the CDR3 is TGCAGTGCCACCTCGCCAACGGAGGGGGAACCCACAGATACGCAGTATTTT. This sequence encodes CSATSPTEGEPTDTQYF.

In its sample, this clonotype was seen once. The V call is TRBV10-1, the J call TRBJ2-7; 8 nucleotides align to TRBD2. The CDR3 has 14 amino acids. The V gene's germline CDR1 is WNHNN and CDR2 SYGVQD (reference sequence). V trimming: 7 bases; J trimming: 0 bases; junction bases outside the gene matches: 5. The CDR3 here is CASIPGTSSYEQYF. CDR3 nucleotide sequence: TGCGCCAGCATCCCTGGGACTAGCTCCTACGAGCAGTACTTC.

This clonotype was counted only a few times. The genes are TRBV7-8 and TRBJ1-2; D not resolved. Germline lookup yields CDR1 SGHVS and CDR2 FQNEAQ. Trimming left V 3 bases short and J 4 bases short, with 12 bases between. CDR3 length equals 14 residues. The CDR3 nucleotides read TGTGCCAGCAGCTTCCTCCGGACGGTCTATGGCTACACCTTC. Encoded protein: CASSFLRTVYGYTF.

The rearrangement joins TRBV3-1 to TRBJ1-5; TRBD1 might be the D (5 bases). V shed 4 bases and J shed 9 bases, with 13 bases lying between them. The germline CDR1 and CDR2 sequences are LGHDT and YNNKEL (reference sequence). The CDR3 sequence is 13 residues long. The DNA of the CDR3 is TGTGCCAGCAGCCCCGACAGATTGGCGCCCCAGCATTTT. Its protein is CASSPDRLAPQHF.

The chain is built from TRBV5-8 and TRBJ2-7, with TRBD2 matching 7 bases. The V segment lost 2 bases and the J segment 0 bases; nucleotides outside the gene matches: 5. CDR3 length: 15 residues. The V gene's germline CDR1 is SGHTS and CDR2 YDEGEE. CDR3 residues: CASSFERGRSYEQYF. In DNA, the CDR3 is TGTGCCAGCAGCTTTGAGCGGGGTCGCTCCTACGAGCAGTACTTC.

V usage is TRBV27 and J usage is TRBJ1-1; D ambiguous. The germline V gene encodes CDR1 MNHEY and CDR2 SMNVEV (reference sequence). The CDR3 runs 14 residues. Trimming removed 0 bases at V and 3 bases at J, with 8 bases between. CDR3 residues: CASSLSGVHTEAFF. The DNA of the CDR3 is TGTGCCAGCAGTTTATCCGGGGTACACACTGAAGCTTTCTTT.

V usage is TRBV12-3 or TRBV12-4 and J usage is TRBJ2-7, with 7 bases aligning to TRBD2. Unmatched junction bases numbered 14, after V lost 6 bases and J lost 3 bases. The CDR3 totals 16 residues. Here the CDR3 DNA reads TGTGCCAGCAGGAAGATGGCGGGGAGGGGCGGCTACGAGCAGTACTTC. It specifies CASRKMAGRGGYEQYF.